One T cell receptor (beta chain) is described in this entry. Assay used: immunoSEQ multiplex PCR; TCRdb lists only in-frame clones, some missing. The table lists approximately 34,000 clones, about nine tenths of them singletons. V shed 5 bases, J shed 6 bases, and the junction held 4 bases outside the gene matches. The CDR3 consists of 13 residues. Looked up from germline, CDR1 is SGHTA and CDR2 is FQGTGA. This sample was taken from a study of T cell changes during pregnancy in multiple sclerosis. The sample consisted of CD8+ T cells from peripheral blood mononuclear cells, taken after pregnancy. This TCR came from a female donor with multiple sclerosis, enrolled in a pregnancy study. This chain joins TRBV7-3 and TRBJ2-1, with TRBD1 matching 7 bases. The CDR3 spells CASSTRQGNEQFF. The CDR3, as DNA: TGTGCCAGCAGCACAAGACAGGGCAATGAGCAGTTCTTC.